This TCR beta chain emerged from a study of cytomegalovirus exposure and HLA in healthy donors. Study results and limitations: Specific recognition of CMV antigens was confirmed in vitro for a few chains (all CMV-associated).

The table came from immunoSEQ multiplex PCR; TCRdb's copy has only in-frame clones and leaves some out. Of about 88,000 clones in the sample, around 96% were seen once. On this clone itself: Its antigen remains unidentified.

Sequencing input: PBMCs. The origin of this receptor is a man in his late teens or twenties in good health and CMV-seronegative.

CDR3 sequence: CASSRTSGFSYEQYF. Here the CDR3 DNA reads TGTGCCAGCAGCCGGACTAGCGGTTTCTCCTACGAGCAGTACTTC. This chain joins TRBV28 and TRBJ2-7, with 10 bases identical to TRBD2. This CDR3 has 15 amino acids. Germline V lookup: CDR1 MDHEN, CDR2 SYDVKM. With 6 bases clipped from V and 0 bases from J, the junction kept 5 bases outside the gene matches.